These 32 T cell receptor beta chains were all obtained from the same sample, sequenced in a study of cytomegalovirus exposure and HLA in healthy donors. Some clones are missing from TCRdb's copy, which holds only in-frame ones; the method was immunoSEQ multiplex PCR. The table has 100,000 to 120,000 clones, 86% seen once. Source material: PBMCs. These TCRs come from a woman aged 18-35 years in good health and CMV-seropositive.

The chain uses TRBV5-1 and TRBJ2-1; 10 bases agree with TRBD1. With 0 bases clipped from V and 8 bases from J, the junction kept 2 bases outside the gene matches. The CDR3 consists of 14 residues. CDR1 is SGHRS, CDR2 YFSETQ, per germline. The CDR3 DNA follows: TGCGCCAGCAGCTTGGGACAGGGGGCCGATGAGCAGTTCTTC. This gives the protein CASSLGQGADEQFF.

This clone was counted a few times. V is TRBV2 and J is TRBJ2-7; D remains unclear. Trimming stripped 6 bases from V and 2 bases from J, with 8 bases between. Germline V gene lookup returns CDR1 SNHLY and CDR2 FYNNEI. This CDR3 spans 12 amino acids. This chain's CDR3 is CASSRIAYEQYF. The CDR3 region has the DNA TGTGCCAGCAGCAGGATCGCCTACGAGCAGTACTTC.

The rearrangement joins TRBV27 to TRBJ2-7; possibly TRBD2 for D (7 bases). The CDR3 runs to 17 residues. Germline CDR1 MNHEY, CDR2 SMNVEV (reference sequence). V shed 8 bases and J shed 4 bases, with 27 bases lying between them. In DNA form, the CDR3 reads TGTGCCAGCCGGGTTATCCGGGGGGCCCCCCAGATGTACGAGCAGTACTTC. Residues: CASRVIRGAPQMYEQYF.

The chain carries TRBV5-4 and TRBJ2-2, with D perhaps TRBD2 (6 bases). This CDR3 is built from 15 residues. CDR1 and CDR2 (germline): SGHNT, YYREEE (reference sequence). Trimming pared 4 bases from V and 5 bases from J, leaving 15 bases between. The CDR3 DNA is TGTGCCAGCAGCCCCGGGGCGGGACGGACCGGGGAGCTGTTTTTT. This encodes CASSPGAGRTGELFF.

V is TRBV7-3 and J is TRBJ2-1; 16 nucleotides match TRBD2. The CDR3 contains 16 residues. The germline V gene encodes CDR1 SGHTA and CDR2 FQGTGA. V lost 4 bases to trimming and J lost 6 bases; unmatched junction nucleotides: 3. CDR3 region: CASSSGLAGGLNEQFF. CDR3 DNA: TGTGCCAGCAGCTCGGGACTAGCGGGGGGGCTCAATGAGCAGTTCTTC.

The CDR3, as DNA: TGTGCCTGGATAACCGCGAAAACTAACTATGGCTACACCTTC. Amino acid sequence: CAWITAKTNYGYTF. This chain connects TRBV30 to TRBJ1-2; D remains ambiguous. This CDR3 comprises 14 residues. In germline, CDR1 is GTSNPN, CDR2 SVGIG (reference sequence). Between the trimmed V and J ends, which lost 4 bases and 0 bases, there was a span of 12 bases.

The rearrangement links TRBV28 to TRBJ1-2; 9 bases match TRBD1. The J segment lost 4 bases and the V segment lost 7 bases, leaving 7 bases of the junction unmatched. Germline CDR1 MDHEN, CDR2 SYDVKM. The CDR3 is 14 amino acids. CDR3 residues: CASIPNRGPYGYTF. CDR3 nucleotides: TGTGCCAGCATTCCAAACAGGGGGCCCTATGGCTACACCTTC.

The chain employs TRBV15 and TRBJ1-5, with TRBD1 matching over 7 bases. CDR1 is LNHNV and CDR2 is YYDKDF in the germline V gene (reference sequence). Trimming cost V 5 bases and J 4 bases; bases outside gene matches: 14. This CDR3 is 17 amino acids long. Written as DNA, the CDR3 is TGTGCCACCAGCGGCTCAGGGGGTATGCGATTGAATCAGCCCCAGCATTTT. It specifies CATSGSGGMRLNQPQHF.

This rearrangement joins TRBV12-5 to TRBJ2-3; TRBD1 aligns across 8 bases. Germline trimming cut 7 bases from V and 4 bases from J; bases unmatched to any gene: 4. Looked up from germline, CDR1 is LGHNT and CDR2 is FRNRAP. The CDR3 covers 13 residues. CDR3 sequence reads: CASASGGSDTQYF. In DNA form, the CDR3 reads TGTGCTAGTGCTTCAGGGGGCTCAGATACGCAGTATTTT. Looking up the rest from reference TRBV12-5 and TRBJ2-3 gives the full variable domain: DARVTQTPRHKVTEMGQEVTMRCQPILGHNTVFWYRQTMMQGLELLAYFRNRAPLDDSGMPKDRFSAEMPDATLATLKIQPSEPRDSAVYFCASASGGSDTQYFGPGTRLTVL.

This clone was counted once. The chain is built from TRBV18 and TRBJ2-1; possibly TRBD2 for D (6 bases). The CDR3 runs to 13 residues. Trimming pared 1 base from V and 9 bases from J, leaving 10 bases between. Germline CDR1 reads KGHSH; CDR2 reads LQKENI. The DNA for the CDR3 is TGTGCCAGCTCACCACGGGAGGAAGGTGAGCAGTTCTTC. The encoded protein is CASSPREEGEQFF.

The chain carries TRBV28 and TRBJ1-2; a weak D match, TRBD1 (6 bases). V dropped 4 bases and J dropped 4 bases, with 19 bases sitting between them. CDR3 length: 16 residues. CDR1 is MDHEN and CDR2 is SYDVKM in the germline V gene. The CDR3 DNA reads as TGTGCCAGCAGTTCTCGACAGGACACCCGAGCCTATGGCTACACCTTC. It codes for CASSSRQDTRAYGYTF.

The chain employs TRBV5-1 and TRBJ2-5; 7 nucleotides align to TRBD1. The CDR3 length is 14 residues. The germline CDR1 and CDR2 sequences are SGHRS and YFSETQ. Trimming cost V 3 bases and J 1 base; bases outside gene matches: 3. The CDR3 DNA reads TGCGCCAGCAGCTGGGGACAGCCCCAAGAGACCCAGTACTTC. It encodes CASSWGQPQETQYF. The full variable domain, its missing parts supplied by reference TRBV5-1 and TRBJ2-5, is KAGVTQTPRYLIKTRGQQVTLSCSPISGHRSVSWYQQTPGQGLQFLFEYFSETQRNKGNFPGRFSGRQFSNSRSEMNVSTLELGDSALYLCASSWGQPQETQYFGPGTRLLVL.

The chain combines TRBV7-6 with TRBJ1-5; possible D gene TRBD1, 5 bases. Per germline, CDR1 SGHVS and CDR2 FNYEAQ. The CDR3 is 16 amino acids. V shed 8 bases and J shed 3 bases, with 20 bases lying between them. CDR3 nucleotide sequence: TGTGCCAGCGGGCAGGGCCCTACCGATTACAATCAGCCCCAGCATTTT. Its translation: CASGQGPTDYNQPQHF.

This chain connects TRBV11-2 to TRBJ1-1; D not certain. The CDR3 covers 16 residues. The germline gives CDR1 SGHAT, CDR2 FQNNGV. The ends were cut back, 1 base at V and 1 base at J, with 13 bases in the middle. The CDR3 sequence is CASSLGEWEKNTEAFF. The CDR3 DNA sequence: TGTGCCAGCAGCTTAGGGGAGTGGGAGAAGAACACTGAAGCTTTCTTT.

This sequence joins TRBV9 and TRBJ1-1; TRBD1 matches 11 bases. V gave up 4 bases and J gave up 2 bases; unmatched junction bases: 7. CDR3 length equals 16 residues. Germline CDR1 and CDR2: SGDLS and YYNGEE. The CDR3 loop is CASSLWTGGLNTEAFF. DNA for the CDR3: TGTGCCAGCAGCCTCTGGACAGGGGGCCTAAACACTGAAGCTTTCTTT.

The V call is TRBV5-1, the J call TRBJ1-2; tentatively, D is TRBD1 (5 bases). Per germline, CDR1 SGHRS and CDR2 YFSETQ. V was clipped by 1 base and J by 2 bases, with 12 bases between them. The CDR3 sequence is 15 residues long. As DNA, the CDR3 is TGCGCCAGCAGCTTGAGTCACAGGATCAACTATGGCTACACCTTC. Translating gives CASSLSHRINYGYTF.

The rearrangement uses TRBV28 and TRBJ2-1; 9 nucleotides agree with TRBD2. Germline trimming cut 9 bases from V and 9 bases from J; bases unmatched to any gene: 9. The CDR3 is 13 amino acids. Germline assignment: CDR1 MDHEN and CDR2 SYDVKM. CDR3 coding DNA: TGTGCCAGTGGGGGCGGGAGGGCCAGTGAGCAGTTCTTC. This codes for CASGGGRASEQFF.

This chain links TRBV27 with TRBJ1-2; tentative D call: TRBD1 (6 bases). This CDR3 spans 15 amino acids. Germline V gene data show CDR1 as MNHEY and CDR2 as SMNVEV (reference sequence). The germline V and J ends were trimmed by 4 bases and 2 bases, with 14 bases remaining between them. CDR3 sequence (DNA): TGTGCCAGCAGTTCACAGGGCACTAGGAACTATGGCTACACCTTC. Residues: CASSSQGTRNYGYTF.

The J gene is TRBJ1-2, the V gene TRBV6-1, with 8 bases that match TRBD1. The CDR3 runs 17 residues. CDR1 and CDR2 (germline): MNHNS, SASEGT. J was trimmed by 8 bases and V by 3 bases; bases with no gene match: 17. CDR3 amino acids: CASSEKGWTGRSGGYTF. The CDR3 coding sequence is TGTGCCAGCAGTGAGAAGGGGTGGACAGGGAGATCGGGAGGCTACACCTTC.

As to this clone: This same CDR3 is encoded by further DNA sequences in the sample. The CDR3 region has the DNA TGTGCCAGCAGCCAAGGACAGGGAATGAACACTGAAGCTTTCTTT. This translates into CASSQGQGMNTEAFF. The chain carries TRBV4-2 and TRBJ1-1; 7 positions agree with TRBD1. Germline CDR1 LGHNA, CDR2 YNFKEQ. Trimming at V came to 1 base and at J to 0 bases, leaving 2 bases not matched to a gene. The CDR3 covers 15 residues.

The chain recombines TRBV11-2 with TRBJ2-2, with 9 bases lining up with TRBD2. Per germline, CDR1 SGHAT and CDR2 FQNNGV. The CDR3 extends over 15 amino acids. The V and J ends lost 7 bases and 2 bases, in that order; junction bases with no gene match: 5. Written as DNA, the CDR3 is TGTGCCAGCAACCTAGCGGGGACTAACACCGGGGAGCTGTTTTTT. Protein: CASNLAGTNTGELFF.

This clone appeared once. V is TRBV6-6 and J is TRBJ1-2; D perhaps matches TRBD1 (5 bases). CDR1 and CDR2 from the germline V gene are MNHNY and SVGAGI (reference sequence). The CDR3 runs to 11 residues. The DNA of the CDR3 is TGTGCAACGGGGGGGAGCTATGGCTACACCTTC. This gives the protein CATGGSYGYTF.

The CDR3 nucleotides are TGCGCCAGCAGCTTGGATCCAGGGGCGACCTACGAGCAGTACTTC. Amino acid sequence: CASSLDPGATYEQYF. The rearrangement links TRBV5-1 to TRBJ2-7, with a tentative D call TRBD1 (6 bases). With 0 bases removed from V and 2 bases from J, the gap between germline ends came to 12 bases. Germline assignment: CDR1 SGHRS and CDR2 YFSETQ. The CDR3 consists of 15 residues.

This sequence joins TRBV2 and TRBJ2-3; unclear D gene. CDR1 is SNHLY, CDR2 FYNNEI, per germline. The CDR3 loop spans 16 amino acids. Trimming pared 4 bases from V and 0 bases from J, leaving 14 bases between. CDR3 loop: CASSVRRLGSTDTQYF. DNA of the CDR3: TGTGCCAGCAGTGTGAGGCGTCTAGGTAGCACAGATACGCAGTATTTT.

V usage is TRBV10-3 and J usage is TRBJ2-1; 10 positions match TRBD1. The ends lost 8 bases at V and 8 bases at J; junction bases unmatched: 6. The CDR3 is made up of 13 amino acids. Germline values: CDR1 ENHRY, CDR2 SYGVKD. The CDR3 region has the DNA TGTGCCATCCGGGACAGGGGCGGGGATGAGCAGTTCTTC. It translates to CAIRDRGGDEQFF.

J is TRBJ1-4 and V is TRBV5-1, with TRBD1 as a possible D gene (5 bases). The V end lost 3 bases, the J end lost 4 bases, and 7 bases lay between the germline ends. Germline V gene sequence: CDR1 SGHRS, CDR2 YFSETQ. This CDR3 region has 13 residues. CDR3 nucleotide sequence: TGCGCCAGCAGCTCAGGGCTTAATGAAAAACTGTTTTTT. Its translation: CASSSGLNEKLFF.

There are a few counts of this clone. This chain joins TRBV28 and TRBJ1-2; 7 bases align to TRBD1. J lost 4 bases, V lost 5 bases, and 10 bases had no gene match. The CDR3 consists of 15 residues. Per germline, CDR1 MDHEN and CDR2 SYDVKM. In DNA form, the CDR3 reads TGTGCCAGCAGTCTCCCTAGAGGGGGCGGCTATGGCTACACCTTC. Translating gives CASSLPRGGGYGYTF.

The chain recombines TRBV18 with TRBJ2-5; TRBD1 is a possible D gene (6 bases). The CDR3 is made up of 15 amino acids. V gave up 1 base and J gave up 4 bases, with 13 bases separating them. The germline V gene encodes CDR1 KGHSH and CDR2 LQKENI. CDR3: CASSPLYRDGETQYF. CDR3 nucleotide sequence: TGTGCCAGCTCACCACTGTACAGGGACGGAGAGACCCAGTACTTC.

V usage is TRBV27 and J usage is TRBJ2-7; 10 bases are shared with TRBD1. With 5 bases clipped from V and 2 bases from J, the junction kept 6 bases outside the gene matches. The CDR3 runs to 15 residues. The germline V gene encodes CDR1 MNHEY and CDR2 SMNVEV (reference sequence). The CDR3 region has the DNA TGTGCCAGCAGTACCACCGGGACAGGGGCCTACGAGCAGTACTTC. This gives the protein CASSTTGTGAYEQYF.

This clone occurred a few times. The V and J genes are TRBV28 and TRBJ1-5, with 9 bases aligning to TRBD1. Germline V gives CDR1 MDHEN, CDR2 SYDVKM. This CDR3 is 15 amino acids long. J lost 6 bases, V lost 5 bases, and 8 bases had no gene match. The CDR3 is CASSPRGQGRQPQHF. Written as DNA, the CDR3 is TGTGCCAGCAGTCCCCGGGGACAGGGACGTCAGCCCCAGCATTTT.

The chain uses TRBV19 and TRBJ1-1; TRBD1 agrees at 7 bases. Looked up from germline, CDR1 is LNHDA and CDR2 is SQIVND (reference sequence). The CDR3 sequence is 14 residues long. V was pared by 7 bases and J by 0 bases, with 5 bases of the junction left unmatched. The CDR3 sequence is CASNKDRMNTEAFF. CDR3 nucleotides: TGTGCCAGTAATAAGGACAGGATGAACACTGAAGCTTTCTTT.

For the CDR3, the DNA is TGCGCCAGCACAATAGGGGGCACAGCAACTAATGAAAAACTGTTTTTT. It codes for CASTIGGTATNEKLFF. The chain combines TRBV5-1 with TRBJ1-4; 7 bases are shared with TRBD1. CDR1 and CDR2 from the germline V gene are SGHRS and YFSETQ. This CDR3 is built from 16 residues. J lost 0 bases, V lost 6 bases, and 8 bases had no gene match.